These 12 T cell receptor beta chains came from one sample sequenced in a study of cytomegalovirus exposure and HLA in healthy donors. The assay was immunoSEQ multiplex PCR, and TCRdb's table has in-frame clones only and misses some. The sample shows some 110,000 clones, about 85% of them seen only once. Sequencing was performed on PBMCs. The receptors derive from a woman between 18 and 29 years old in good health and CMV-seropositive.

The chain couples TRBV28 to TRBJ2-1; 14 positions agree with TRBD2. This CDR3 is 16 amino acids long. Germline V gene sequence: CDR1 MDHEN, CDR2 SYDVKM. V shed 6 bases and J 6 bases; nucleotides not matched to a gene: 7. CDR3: CASSSPGTSGSNEQFF. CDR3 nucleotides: TGTGCCAGCAGCTCCCCCGGGACTAGCGGGAGCAATGAGCAGTTCTTC.

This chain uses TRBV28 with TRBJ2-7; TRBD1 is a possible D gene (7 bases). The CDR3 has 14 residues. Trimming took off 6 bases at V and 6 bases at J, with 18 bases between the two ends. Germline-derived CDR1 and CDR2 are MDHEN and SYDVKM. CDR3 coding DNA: TGTGCCAGCAGGTCGGGGGCAGGGGGTCCCGAGCAGTACTTC. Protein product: CASRSGAGGPEQYF.

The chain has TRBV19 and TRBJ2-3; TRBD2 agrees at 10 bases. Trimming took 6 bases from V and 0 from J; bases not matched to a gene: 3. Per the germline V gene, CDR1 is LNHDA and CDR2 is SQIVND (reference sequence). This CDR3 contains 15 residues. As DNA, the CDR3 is TGTGCCAGTAGCACGACTAGCGGGAGCACAGATACGCAGTATTTT. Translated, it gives CASSTTSGSTDTQYF.

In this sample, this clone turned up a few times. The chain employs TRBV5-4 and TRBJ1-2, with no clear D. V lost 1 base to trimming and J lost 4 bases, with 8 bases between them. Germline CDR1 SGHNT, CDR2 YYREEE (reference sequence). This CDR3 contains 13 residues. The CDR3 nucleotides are TGTGCCAGCAGCTTGCCAGCGGGCTATGGCTACACCTTC. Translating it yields CASSLPAGYGYTF.

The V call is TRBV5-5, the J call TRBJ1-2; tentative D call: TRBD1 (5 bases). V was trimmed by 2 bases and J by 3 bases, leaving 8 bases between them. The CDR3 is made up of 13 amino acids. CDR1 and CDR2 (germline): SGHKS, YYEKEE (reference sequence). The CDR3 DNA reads TGTGCCAGCAGCTTCCAGGGTGACTATGGCTACACCTTC. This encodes CASSFQGDYGYTF.

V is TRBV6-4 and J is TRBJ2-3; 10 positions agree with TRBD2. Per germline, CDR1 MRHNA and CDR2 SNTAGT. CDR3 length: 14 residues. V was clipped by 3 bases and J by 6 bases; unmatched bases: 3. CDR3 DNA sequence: TGTGCCAGCAGTGAGGCTAGCGGGGGTGATACGCAGTATTTT. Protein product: CASSEASGGDTQYF.

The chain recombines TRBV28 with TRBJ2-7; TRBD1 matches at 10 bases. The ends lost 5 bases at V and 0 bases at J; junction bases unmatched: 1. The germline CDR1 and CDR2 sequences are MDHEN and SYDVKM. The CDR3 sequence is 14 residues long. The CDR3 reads CASSRTGGSYEQYF. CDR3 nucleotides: TGTGCCAGCAGTCGGACAGGGGGCTCCTACGAGCAGTACTTC.

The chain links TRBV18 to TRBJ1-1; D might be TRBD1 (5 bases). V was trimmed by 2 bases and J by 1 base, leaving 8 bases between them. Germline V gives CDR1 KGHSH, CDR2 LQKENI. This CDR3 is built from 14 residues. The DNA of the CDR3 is TGTGCCAGCTCACCAATAGGGGAGAACACTGAAGCTTTCTTT. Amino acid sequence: CASSPIGENTEAFF.

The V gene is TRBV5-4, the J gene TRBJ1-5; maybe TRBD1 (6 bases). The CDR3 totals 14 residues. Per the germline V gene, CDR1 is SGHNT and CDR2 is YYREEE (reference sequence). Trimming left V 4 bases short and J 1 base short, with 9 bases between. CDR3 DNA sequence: TGTGCCAGCAGCGTACAGGGAAGCAATCAGCCCCAGCATTTT. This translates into CASSVQGSNQPQHF. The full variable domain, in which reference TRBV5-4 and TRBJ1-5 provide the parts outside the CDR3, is ETGVTQSPTHLIKTRGQQVTLRCSSQSGHNTVSWYQQALGQGPQFIFQYYREEENGRGNFPPRFSGLQFPNYSSELNVNALELDDSALYLCASSVQGSNQPQHFGDGTRLSIL.

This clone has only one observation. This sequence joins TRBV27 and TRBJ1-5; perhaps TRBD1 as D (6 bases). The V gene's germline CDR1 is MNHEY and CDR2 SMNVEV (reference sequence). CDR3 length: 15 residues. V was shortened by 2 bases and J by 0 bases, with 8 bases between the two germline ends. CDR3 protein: CASSLEGVSNQPQHF. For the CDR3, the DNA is TGTGCCAGCAGTTTAGAGGGGGTTAGCAATCAGCCCCAGCATTTT.

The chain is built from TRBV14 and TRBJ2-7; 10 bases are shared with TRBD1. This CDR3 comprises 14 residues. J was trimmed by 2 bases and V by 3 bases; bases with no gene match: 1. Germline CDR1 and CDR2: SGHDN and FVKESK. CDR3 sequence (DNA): TGTGCCAGCAGCCAGGGGACAGGGGCCTACGAGCAGTACTTC. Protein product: CASSQGTGAYEQYF.

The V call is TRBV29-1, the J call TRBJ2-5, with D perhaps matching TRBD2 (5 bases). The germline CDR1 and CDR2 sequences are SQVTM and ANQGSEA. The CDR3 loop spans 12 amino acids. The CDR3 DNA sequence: TGCACTCCCCCGGGCCCGGGGGAGACCCAGTACTTC. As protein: CTPPGPGETQYF. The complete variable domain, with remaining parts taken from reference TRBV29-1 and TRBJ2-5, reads SAVISQKPSRDICQRGTSLTIQCQVDSQVTMMFWYRQQPGQSLTLIATANQGSEATYESGFVIDKFPISRPNLTFSTLTVSNMSPEDSSIYLCTPPGPGETQYFGPGTRLLVL.